This T cell receptor beta chain was identified in a study of blood T cell repertoires in COVID-19. Authors' data handling: Researchers report that nucleated cell counts were estimated from reference gene primer amplification. Profiling relied on immunoSEQ multiplex PCR, and the TCRdb table lists in-frame clones only, not all of them. Clone size and V and J calls were adopted from that table, with D and trimming inferred from the DNA. Of 400,000 or so clones listed, about 92% are singletons. Cohort allocation depended upon clinical history that participants reported. Trimming removed 4 bases at V and 6 bases at J, with 18 bases between. Germline CDR1 and CDR2: SGHTA and FQGTGA. The length of the CDR3 is 16 residues.

The receptor was isolated from a man younger than 30 who had recovered from COVID-19. The material sequenced was PBMCs or T cells enriched from blood (not recorded which). The chain employs TRBV7-3 and TRBJ2-2, with D perhaps TRBD2 (6 bases). The CDR3 here is CASSYSKGGPPGELFF. CDR3 nucleotides: TGTGCCAGCAGCTACTCTAAGGGAGGCCCACCCGGGGAGCTGTTTTTT. Complete variable domain (other parts from reference TRBV7-3 and TRBJ2-2): GAGVSQTPSNKVTEKGKYVELRCDPISGHTALYWYRQSLGQGPEFLIYFQGTGAADDSGLPNDRFFAVRPEGSVSTLKIQRTERGDSAVYLCASSYSKGGPPGELFFGEGSRLTVL.